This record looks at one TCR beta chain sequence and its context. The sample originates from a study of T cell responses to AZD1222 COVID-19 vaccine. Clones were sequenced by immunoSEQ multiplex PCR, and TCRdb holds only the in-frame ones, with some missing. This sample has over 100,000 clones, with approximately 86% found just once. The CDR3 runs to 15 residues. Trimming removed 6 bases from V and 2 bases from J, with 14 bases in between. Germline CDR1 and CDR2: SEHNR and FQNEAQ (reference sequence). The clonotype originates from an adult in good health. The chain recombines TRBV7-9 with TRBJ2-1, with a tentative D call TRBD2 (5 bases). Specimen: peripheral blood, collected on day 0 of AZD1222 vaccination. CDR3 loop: CASRTSRVPYNEQFF. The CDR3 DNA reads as TGTGCCAGCAGGACATCGAGGGTGCCCTACAATGAGCAGTTCTTC.